The 9 T cell receptor beta chains presented below share a single source sample, sequenced in a study of graft-versus-host responses after intestinal transplantation. Assay used: immunoSEQ multiplex PCR; TCRdb lists only in-frame clones, some missing. The sample holds about 100,000 clones, approximately 84% seen once. The antigens these receptors bind are not known. This material consisted of unstimulated CD4+ T cells sorted from spleen or lymph node cells, taken before transplant. These TCRs come from a human donor who was the organ donor for an intestinal transplant.

The chain recombines TRBV6-1 with TRBJ1-6, with D hard to call. The CDR3 length is 13 residues. Per germline, CDR1 MNHNS and CDR2 SASEGT. Trimming took off 3 bases at V and 3 bases at J, with 3 bases between the two ends. The CDR3 DNA follows: TGTGCCAGCAGTGAGCACTATAATTCACCCCTCCACTTT. Amino acid sequence: CASSEHYNSPLHF.

About this clone: In the same sample, other DNA sequences code for this CDR3. This chain links TRBV5-1 with TRBJ2-3; D may be TRBD2 (6 bases). This CDR3 region has 16 residues. V gave up 0 bases and J gave up 3 bases, with 14 bases separating them. Germline V CDR1 and CDR2: SGHRS, YFSETQ. This CDR3 reads CASSLDAEGPTDTQYF. CDR3 DNA sequence: TGCGCCAGCAGCTTGGACGCGGAGGGTCCGACAGATACGCAGTATTTT. The variable domain in full, completed from reference TRBV5-1 and TRBJ2-3, reads KAGVTQTPRYLIKTRGQQVTLSCSPISGHRSVSWYQQTPGQGLQFLFEYFSETQRNKGNFPGRFSGRQFSNSRSEMNVSTLELGDSALYLCASSLDAEGPTDTQYFGPGTRLTVL.

The V gene is TRBV18, the J gene TRBJ1-3; 11 bases fit TRBD1. The CDR3 extends over 17 amino acids. J lost 2 bases, V lost 3 bases, and 6 bases had no gene match. Looked up from germline, CDR1 is KGHSH and CDR2 is LQKENI. The CDR3 loop reads CASSPSMDRGPGNTIYF. The CDR3 coding sequence is TGTGCCAGCTCACCTTCTATGGACAGGGGGCCTGGAAACACCATATATTTT.

The rearrangement links TRBV25-1 to TRBJ2-2; TRBD1 matches at 11 bases. After removal of 9 bases from V and 5 bases from J, the junction contained 8 bases not matched to a gene. The CDR3 has 15 residues. The V gene's germline CDR1 is MGHDK and CDR2 SYGVNS. The CDR3 DNA follows: TGTGCCAGTAGCCTCCGGGACAGGGGGACCGGGGAGCTGTTTTTT. Translation gives CASSLRDRGTGELFF.

Here the CDR3 DNA reads TGTGCCAGCAGACGCAGACATCCTTCGGAACAGACTCATAATACGCAGTATTTT. Amino acid sequence: CASRRRHPSEQTHNTQYF. The chain is built from TRBV28 and TRBJ2-3; D remains ambiguous. CDR1 is MDHEN and CDR2 is SYDVKM in the germline V gene. The CDR3 is made up of 18 amino acids. The V and J ends lost 6 bases and 7 bases respectively, with 29 bases between them.

The chain combines TRBV6-4 with TRBJ2-3; TRBD2 aligns across 8 bases. Losses at the gene ends were 3 bases for V and 2 bases for J; bases not matched to a gene: 4. The CDR3 is 15 residues long. The germline gives CDR1 MRHNA, CDR2 SNTAGT. The CDR3 sequence is CASSEAGAHTDTQYF. The DNA of the CDR3 is TGTGCCAGCAGTGAAGCGGGGGCACACACAGATACGCAGTATTTT.

The genes are TRBV10-3 and TRBJ1-6; tentative D call: TRBD1 (6 bases). Germline lookup yields CDR1 ENHRY and CDR2 SYGVKD. V dropped 4 bases and J dropped 8 bases, with 15 bases sitting between them. This CDR3 spans 15 amino acids. The CDR3 sequence: CAISGGRNYDSPLHF. The DNA of the CDR3 is TGTGCCATCAGTGGGGGGCGAAACTACGATTCACCCCTCCACTTT.

V usage is TRBV2 and J usage is TRBJ1-2; TRBD1 matches at 9 bases. There are 14 residues in the CDR3. The germline V gene encodes CDR1 SNHLY and CDR2 FYNNEI. Trimming took 2 bases from V and 6 from J; bases not matched to a gene: 4. CDR3 nucleotide sequence: TGTGCCAGCAGTGAACTGTGGACAGGGGATGGCTACACCTTC. Its translation is CASSELWTGDGYTF.

J is TRBJ2-6 and V is TRBV28; the D is unclear. V dropped 5 bases and J dropped 0 bases, with 2 bases sitting between them. This CDR3 is 13 amino acids long. The germline CDR1 and CDR2 sequences are MDHEN and SYDVKM. The CDR3 DNA reads as TGTGCCAGCAGTAACTCTGGGGCCAACGTCCTGACTTTC. It codes for CASSNSGANVLTF.